This T cell receptor (beta chain) was recovered during a study of T cell clonality in common variable immunodeficiency. Each donor provided roughly 5 to 8 ml of heparinized whole blood. For this clone: The antigen remains unidentified. The missing CDR3 end, 3 residues past where the read stops, is filled in from the germline J gene.

The germline CDR1 and CDR2 sequences are LNHDA and SQIVND (reference sequence). The CDR3 is 14 amino acids. V was cut by 9 bases and J by 1 base, with 13 bases left in between. Study-level results: Compared with controls, CVID subjects had fewer shared TCRbeta clones. CVID subjects had higher TCRbeta clonality than healthy controls, most marked in about a third. Fewer deletions and N-nucleotide insertions were reportedly seen in common variable immunodeficiency TCR beta sequences.

Only in-frame clones appear in the TCRdb table, and some are missing; sequencing was by immunoSEQ multiplex PCR. The sample was found to contain tens of thousands of clones, and every one recurs. The sample comprised peripheral blood mononuclear cells. V is TRBV19 and J is TRBJ2-1, with TRBD2 as a possible D gene (5 bases). This TCR was sampled from a person aged 18 to 70 in good health. The CDR3: CASRSGRSYNEQFF. The DNA read from the CDR3 is TGTGCCAGCCGTTCGGGGAGATCCTACAATGAG.